Below, one T cell receptor (beta chain) is given with its context. Its antigen is unknown. The data are from a study of T cell responses to AZD1222 COVID-19 vaccine. Study-wide findings and caveats: At 160-218 and 743-854, vaccine-associated CD4 TCRs were dominant, and they spanned spike. Repertoires were obtained solely post-peak T cell response.

Profiled with immunoSEQ multiplex PCR; TCRdb holds only in-frame clones, not every one. The sample has more than 100,000 clones; around 85% are singletons. This clonotype was sampled from an adult who received the MenACWY meningococcal vaccine as a control. Sequences were derived from peripheral blood, sampled 28 days after the second dose of the MenACWY control vaccine.

The CDR3 coding sequence is TGCAGCGTTGAAGTTAGCGGGTACAATGAGCAGTTCTTC. Amino acids: CSVEVSGYNEQFF. The chain employs TRBV29-1 and TRBJ2-1; 7 nucleotides match TRBD2. Germline V gene sequence: CDR1 SQVTM, CDR2 ANQGSEA. V was pared by 1 base and J by 4 bases, with 1 base of the junction left unmatched. CDR3 length: 13 amino acids.